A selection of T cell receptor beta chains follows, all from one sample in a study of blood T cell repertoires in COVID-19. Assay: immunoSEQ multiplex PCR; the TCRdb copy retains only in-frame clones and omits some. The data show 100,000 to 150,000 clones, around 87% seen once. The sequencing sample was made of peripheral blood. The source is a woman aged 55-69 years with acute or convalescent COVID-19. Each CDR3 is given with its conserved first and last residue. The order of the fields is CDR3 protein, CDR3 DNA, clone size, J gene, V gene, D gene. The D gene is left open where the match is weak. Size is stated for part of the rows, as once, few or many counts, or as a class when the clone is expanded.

CASSSPSRGGALNPAFF,TGTGCCAGCAGCTCACCAAGTAGGGGGGGAGCACTGAATCCGGCTTTCTTT,once,TRBJ1-1,TRBV9,NA
CATFPRLTGSGRGKANEQFF,TGTGCCACCTTCCCTCGGTTGACCGGTAGCGGGAGGGGCAAGGCCAATGAGCAGTTCTTC,NA,TRBJ2-1,TRBV27,TRBD2
CASSIGRQGNTEAFF,TGTGCCAGTAGTATAGGCCGCCAGGGAAACACTGAAGCTTTCTTT,NA,TRBJ1-1,TRBV19,NA
CASNQGLAGGPNEQFF,TGTGCCAGCAACCAGGGACTAGCGGGAGGGCCAAATGAGCAGTTCTTC,NA,TRBJ2-1,TRBV2,TRBD2
CASSLDGRDTEAFF,TGTGCCAGCAGCTTAGACGGGAGGGACACTGAAGCTTTCTTT,few,TRBJ1-1,TRBV7-6,NA
CASSLFGYPRSANTEAFF,TGCGCCAGCAGCTTGTTCGGGTACCCCCGATCGGCGAACACTGAAGCTTTCTTT,NA,TRBJ1-1,TRBV5-1,NA
CASSYGYPGQETQYF,TGTGCCAGCAGTTACGGCTACCCAGGGCAAGAGACCCAGTACTTC,NA,TRBJ2-5,TRBV6-6,NA
CATSRDVSLPQHF,TGTGCCACCAGCAGAGATGTGAGTCTGCCCCAGCATTTT,NA,TRBJ1-5,TRBV15,NA
CASSPKADSTKNIQYF,TGTGCCAGCAGCCCAAAAGCCGACAGTACCAAAAACATTCAGTACTTC,NA,TRBJ2-4,TRBV7-8,NA
CASSGAGNPTNYGYTF,TGTGCCAGCTCGGGTGCGGGGAATCCGACTAACTATGGCTACACCTTC,NA,TRBJ1-2,TRBV18,NA
CASSPGGGVGQPQHF,TGTGCCAGCAGCCCGGGGGGAGGGGTGGGGCAGCCCCAGCATTTT,NA,TRBJ1-5,TRBV6-5,NA
CASSLQPQGGYTF,TGTGCCAGCAGCTTGCAACCGCAGGGTGGCTACACCTTC,NA,TRBJ1-2,TRBV7-2,NA
CASSMISSGNTIYF,TGTGCCAGTAGTATGATCAGCTCTGGAAACACCATATATTTT,NA,TRBJ1-3,TRBV19,NA